The 7 T cell receptor beta chains reported below all come from one sample, sequenced in a study of radiotherapy plus CTLA-4 blockade in lung cancer. The table came from immunoSEQ multiplex PCR; TCRdb's copy has only in-frame clones and leaves some out. The sample includes 100,000 or so clones, approximately 82% of them seen just once. The input for sequencing was peripheral blood, taken from a patient treated with radiotherapy plus ipilimumab. Receptor source: a human donor with non-small cell lung cancer that progressed on radiotherapy plus ipilimumab.

This clone was picked up one time. The chain combines TRBV9 with TRBJ2-7; unclear D gene. Per the germline V gene, CDR1 is SGDLS and CDR2 is YYNGEE. V lost 4 bases, J lost 3 bases, and 17 bases lay in between. There are 15 residues in the CDR3. The chain's CDR3 is CASSPLPDGIYEQYF. Written as DNA, the CDR3 is TGTGCCAGCAGCCCGCTCCCCGACGGCATCTACGAGCAGTACTTC.

The gene calls are TRBV6-5 and TRBJ1-4, with no clear D. CDR1 is MNHEY, CDR2 SVGAGI, per germline. The CDR3 loop spans 14 amino acids. V was trimmed by 3 bases and J by 8 bases, leaving 13 bases between them. The CDR3 DNA is TGTGCCAGCAGTTATGGACTTAGCGACGAAAAACTGTTTTTT. Its protein is CASSYGLSDEKLFF.

The gene calls are TRBV27 and TRBJ2-5; the D call may be TRBD1 or TRBD2 (5 bases each). V lost 4 bases and J lost 2, with 20 bases in between. The CDR3 is 17 residues long. Germline-derived CDR1 and CDR2 are MNHEY and SMNVEV (reference sequence). The CDR3 region is CASSSAQRGKGQETQYF. The CDR3 DNA reads TGTGCCAGCAGTTCCGCGCAGAGGGGAAAGGGACAAGAGACCCAGTACTTC.

The gene calls are TRBV4-2 and TRBJ1-3; 10 bases line up with TRBD1. The V gene's germline CDR1 is LGHNA and CDR2 YNFKEQ. CDR3 length: 16 residues. The V and J ends lost 4 bases and 4 bases, in that order; junction bases with no gene match: 7. Here the CDR3 reads CASSRTGTGDGNTIYF. The DNA of the CDR3 is TGTGCCAGCAGCCGCACCGGGACAGGGGACGGAAACACCATATATTTT.

V is TRBV6-5 and J is TRBJ2-7; D is unresolved. The CDR3 has 13 residues. Trimming removed 8 bases at V and 4 bases at J, with 15 bases between. CDR1 is MNHEY, CDR2 SVGAGI, per germline. In DNA form, the CDR3 reads TGTGCCAGCCAACGGGCCGCCGGGTACGAGCAGTACTTC. Translated: CASQRAAGYEQYF.

V gene TRBV18 combines with J gene TRBJ2-5; 7 positions match TRBD2. The CDR3 has 14 amino acids. The V gene end was trimmed by 3 bases and the J gene end by 5 bases; junction bases not matched to a gene: 6. Per germline, CDR1 KGHSH and CDR2 LQKENI. The CDR3 here is CASSPLAVSETQYF. Written as DNA, the CDR3 is TGTGCCAGCTCACCCCTAGCGGTCAGTGAGACCCAGTACTTC. The whole variable domain, remainder taken from reference TRBV18 and TRBJ2-5, is NAGVMQNPRHLVRRRGQEARLRCSPMKGHSHVYWYRQLPEEGLKFMVYLQKENIIDESGMPKERFSAEFPKEGPSILRIQQVVRGDSAAYFCASSPLAVSETQYFGPGTRLLVL.

This chain uses TRBV2 with TRBJ1-5; no clear D gene. V was cut by 3 bases and J by 9 bases, with 6 bases left in between. This CDR3 comprises 11 residues. Germline V lookup: CDR1 SNHLY, CDR2 FYNNEI. CDR3 sequence reads: CASSDGRPQHF. The CDR3 DNA reads as TGTGCCAGCAGTGACGGGAGGCCCCAGCATTTT.